A single sample gave rise to the 3 T cell receptor beta chains below, sequenced in a study of T cell repertoires in ileal Crohn's disease. As to time point: proximal margin of the surgical specimen (macroscopically non-inflamed). Assay used: immunoSEQ multiplex PCR; TCRdb lists only in-frame clones, some missing. The sample has fewer than 7,500 clones; about two thirds are singletons. The sequenced material came from ileal tissue. The source is an adult with Crohn's disease.

The chain combines TRBV5-1 with TRBJ2-7; tentatively, D is TRBD1 (6 bases). V lost 4 bases and J 5 bases, leaving 16 bases between the germline ends. Germline V gives CDR1 SGHRS, CDR2 YFSETQ. CDR3 size: 14 residues. CDR3 sequence reads: CASSEGQYFNEQYF. CDR3 bases: TGCGCCAGCAGCGAAGGACAGTACTTCAACGAGCAGTACTTC. Looking up the rest from reference TRBV5-1 and TRBJ2-7 gives the full variable domain: KAGVTQTPRYLIKTRGQQVTLSCSPISGHRSVSWYQQTPGQGLQFLFEYFSETQRNKGNFPGRFSGRQFSNSRSEMNVSTLELGDSALYLCASSEGQYFNEQYFGPGTRLTVT.

V usage is TRBV11-1 and J usage is TRBJ2-3; 9 bases are shared with TRBD1. Germline V gene data show CDR1 as SGHAT and CDR2 as FQDESV (reference sequence). After removal of 5 bases from V and 9 bases from J, the junction contained 6 bases not matched to a gene. CDR3 length: 13 residues. CDR3 sequence: CASSLDRGGTQYF. Here the CDR3 DNA reads TGTGCCAGCAGCCTGGACAGGGGAGGAACGCAGTATTTT.

The V call is TRBV4-1, the J call TRBJ2-7, with 8 bases fitting TRBD1. This CDR3 comprises 15 residues. The junction had 10 bases not matched to a gene; V was cut back by 4 bases and J by 5 bases. Germline V gene data show CDR1 as MGHRA and CDR2 as YSYEKL. The CDR3 spells CASSPGTGGPDEQYF. The CDR3 DNA reads as TGCGCCAGCAGCCCCGGGACAGGAGGGCCTGACGAGCAGTACTTC.